This is a list of T cell receptor beta chains from one sample in a study of cytomegalovirus exposure and HLA in healthy donors. The repertoire was sequenced with immunoSEQ multiplex PCR; TCRdb's copy has only in-frame clones and lacks some. Of roughly 180,000 clones detected, roughly 80% appear once; the ten largest clones hold 0.7% to 0.95%. Sequencing was performed on PBMCs. These receptors all stem from a woman aged 18-35 years in good health and CMV-seronegative. Both conserved end residues are part of each CDR3. D genes are given only for firm matches. A clone size is listed for some rows: how often the clone was seen (once, few, many), or a class if it is expanded.

-	TRBD1	TRBJ1-1	TRBV19	CASRKGTGGDLNTEAFF	TGTGCCAGCAGGAAAGGGACAGGGGGGGATCTGAACACTGAAGCTTTCTTT
-	TRBD2	TRBJ2-7	TRBV9	CASSPHIAGGPYEQYF	TGTGCCAGCAGCCCTCACATAGCGGGAGGGCCCTACGAGCAGTACTTC
-	-	TRBJ2-2	TRBV7-9	CASSLDSINTGELFF	TGTGCCAGCAGCTTAGACTCGATAAACACCGGGGAGCTGTTTTTT
-	-	TRBJ1-4	TRBV5-1	CASSLVQGRESEKLFF	TGCGCCAGCAGCTTGGTCCAGGGAAGGGAATCGGAAAAACTGTTTTTT
-	TRBD1	TRBJ2-7	TRBV28	CASSSGQDSYEQYF	TGTGCCAGCAGTTCGGGACAGGACTCCTACGAGCAGTACTTC
-	TRBD2	TRBJ2-1	TRBV28	CASSLQKTSGGFNEQFF	TGTGCCAGCAGTTTACAAAAAACTAGCGGGGGATTCAATGAGCAGTTCTTC
-	TRBD1	TRBJ2-7	TRBV15	CATSWDRGPYEQYF	TGTGCCACCAGCTGGGACAGGGGTCCCTACGAGCAGTACTTC
-	-	TRBJ2-1	TRBV27	CASSLGYRYEQFF	TGTGCCAGCAGTTTAGGCTACAGGTACGAGCAGTTCTTC
-	TRBD1	TRBJ1-1	TRBV10-3	CAISRTGTEAFF	TGTGCCATCAGCAGGACAGGTACTGAAGCTTTCTTT
-	TRBD1	TRBJ2-2	TRBV6-4	CASSDSGQGFGELFF	TGTGCCAGCAGTGACTCTGGACAGGGCTTCGGGGAGCTGTTTTTT
-	TRBD1	TRBJ2-1	TRBV11-2	CASSLVRGSYNEQFF	TGTGCCAGCAGCTTAGTCAGGGGGTCCTACAATGAGCAGTTCTTC
few	-	TRBJ2-6	TRBV4-1	CASSQDSVSGANVLTF	TGCGCCAGCAGCCAAGATTCGGTCTCTGGGGCCAACGTCCTGACTTTC
-	TRBD2	TRBJ2-3	TRBV7-9	CASSLVVASGREVAQYF	TGTGCCAGCAGCTTAGTCGTGGCTAGCGGGAGGGAGGTGGCGCAGTATTTT
-	-	TRBJ2-5	TRBV4-1	CASSQDRAQETQYF	TGCGCCAGCAGCCAAGACCGAGCGCAGGAGACCCAGTACTTC
-	-	TRBJ2-7	TRBV5-1	CASSLASSEQYF	TGCGCCAGCAGCTTGGCTTCCAGTGAGCAGTACTTC
-	TRBD2	TRBJ2-1	TRBV25-1	CATGAAGGLNEQFF	TGTGCCACTGGGGCAGCGGGAGGGCTTAATGAGCAGTTCTTC
-	-	TRBJ1-3	TRBV27	CASSLLGGTIYF	TGTGCCAGCAGTTTGCTGGGGGGCACCATATATTTT
-	-	TRBJ1-2	TRBV9	CASSAELGPFYGYTF	TGTGCCAGCAGCGCAGAACTTGGGCCATTCTATGGCTACACCTTC
-	TRBD1	TRBJ1-1	TRBV5-6	CASSLVSTGMEAFF	TGTGCCAGCAGCTTGGTTTCGACAGGGATGGAAGCTTTCTTT
-	-	TRBJ1-1	TRBV27	CASSLTGRASTEAFF	TGTGCCAGCAGTTTAACTGGCAGGGCGAGCACTGAAGCTTTCTTT
-	TRBD1	TRBJ2-7	TRBV27	CASSLGQGSRQYF	TGTGCCAGCAGTCTGGGACAGGGGTCTCGCCAGTACTTC
-	TRBD1	TRBJ2-7	TRBV27	CASSTGDEQYF	TGTGCCAGTTCCACAGGGGACGAGCAGTACTTC
once	-	TRBJ2-2	TRBV4-3	CASSQDRGNTGELFF	TGCGCCAGCAGCCAAGATCGGGGGAACACCGGGGAGCTGTTTTTT
-	TRBD2	TRBJ2-1	TRBV6-1	CASTPEASGNNEQFF	TGTGCCAGCACGCCGGAAGCTAGCGGAAACAATGAGCAGTTCTTC
few	-	TRBJ1-6	TRBV5-6	CASSQYHSPLHF	TGTGCCAGCAGCCAGTATCATTCACCCCTCCACTTT
-	TRBD2	TRBJ2-7	TRBV5-5	CASSFQSVGGGYEQYF	TGTGCCAGCAGCTTTCAGTCCGTTGGGGGGGGGTACGAGCAGTACTTC
-	-	TRBJ1-1	TRBV7-9	CSSSLEDSGGTEAFF	TGTTCCAGCAGCTTAGAGGATTCGGGAGGCACTGAAGCTTTCTTT
-	TRBD1	TRBJ1-1	TRBV18	CASSPVTGGMNTEAFF	TGTGCCAGCTCACCAGTGACAGGGGGCATGAACACTGAAGCTTTCTTT
once	-	TRBJ2-1	TRBV14	CASSPFSGVRGEQFF	TGTGCCAGCAGCCCCTTCTCGGGTGTACGCGGTGAGCAGTTCTTC
-	TRBD1	TRBJ2-2	TRBV4-3	CASSRDRSSTGELFF	TGCGCCAGCAGTCGGGACAGGTCATCCACCGGGGAGCTGTTTTTT
-	-	TRBJ2-7	TRBV21-1	CASSTRPLSFGTKYEQYF	TGTGCCAGCAGCACCCGCCCCCTAAGTTTCGGGACTAAATACGAGCAGTACTTC
-	-	TRBJ2-7	TRBV21-1	CASSQTSVSYEQYF	TGTGCCAGCAGCCAGACTAGCGTATCCTACGAGCAGTACTTC
once	-	TRBJ2-5	TRBV30	CAWSYTQETQYF	TGTGCCTGGAGTTACACACAAGAGACCCAGTACTTC
-	TRBD2	TRBJ2-5	TRBV5-1	CASSPTGGGRETQYF	TGCGCCAGCAGCCCAACCGGGGGGGGTAGGGAGACCCAGTACTTC
-	TRBD2	TRBJ2-3	TRBV5-1	CASSSGSGSNSDTQYF	TGCGCCAGCAGCTCGGGTAGCGGGAGTAATTCAGATACGCAGTATTTT
-	TRBD1	TRBJ1-4	TRBV7-9	CASSLDAGTGGKGDEKLFF	TGTGCCAGCAGCTTAGATGCCGGGACAGGGGGCAAGGGGGATGAAAAACTGTTTTTT
-	-	TRBJ1-1	TRBV19	CASSIDKNTEAFF	TGTGCCAGTAGTATAGATAAGAACACTGAAGCTTTCTTT
-	TRBD2	TRBJ2-3	TRBV28	CASSLGYPSGGSGTQYF	TGTGCCAGCAGTTTAGGATACCCTAGCGGGGGGTCGGGTACGCAGTATTTT
-	TRBD2	TRBJ2-1	TRBV6-4	CASSEQREREQFF	TGTGCCAGCAGTGAACAGCGGGAGAGAGAGCAGTTCTTC
-	-	TRBJ1-5	TRBV5-3	CARSLKSRGGPQHF	TGTGCCAGAAGCTTGAAAAGCCGGGGGGGGCCCCAGCATTTT
-	TRBD1	TRBJ2-2	TRBV7-9	CSSSIPPKWTGNTGELFF	TGTTCCAGCAGTATCCCTCCTAAGTGGACAGGGAACACCGGGGAGCTGTTTTTT
-	TRBD2	TRBJ2-7	TRBV9	CASSVGSGLGYEQYF	TGTGCCAGCAGCGTAGGTAGCGGGCTCGGCTACGAGCAGTACTTC
once	-	TRBJ1-1	TRBV7-9	CSSSLAWGERGTEAFF	TGTTCCAGCAGCTTAGCGTGGGGGGAAAGGGGAACTGAAGCTTTCTTT
-	TRBD2	TRBJ2-5	TRBV11-1	CASSFIREVGETQYF	TGTGCCAGCAGCTTTATACGGGAGGTGGGAGAGACCCAGTACTTC
-	TRBD1	TRBJ1-1	TRBV10-3	CAISGGTGTGIVSTEAFF	TGTGCCATATCAGGTGGGACCGGGACAGGGATTGTGTCCACTGAAGCTTTCTTT
-	-	TRBJ1-3	TRBV11-2	CASDAPRTVGNTIYF	TGTGCCAGCGATGCCCCGCGGACAGTTGGAAACACCATATATTTT
-	TRBD2	TRBJ2-3	TRBV15	CATSRESGLAGGTDTQYF	TGTGCCACCAGCAGAGAAAGTGGTCTAGCGGGCGGCACAGATACGCAGTATTTT
-	-	TRBJ2-3	TRBV28	CASSLQGLGTDTQYF	TGTGCCAGCAGTTTGCAGGGGCTCGGCACAGATACGCAGTATTTT
-	TRBD1	TRBJ1-4	TRBV7-6	CASSLSTGDNEKLFF	TGTGCCAGCAGCCTATCGACAGGGGATAATGAAAAACTGTTTTTT
once	TRBD1	TRBJ1-1	TRBV11-3	CASSQTGAREAFF	TGTGCCAGCAGCCAGACAGGGGCCCGTGAAGCTTTCTTT